The next 9 T cell receptor beta chains were all read from a single sample in a study of cytomegalovirus exposure and HLA in healthy donors. Vbeta (60) and Jbeta (13) primers were used in the PCR. Produced via immunoSEQ multiplex PCR; TCRdb's table is partial and in-frame only. Here the sample spans a few hundred thousand clones, 60% to 85% being singletons. Material: PBMCs. These TCRs come from a man in his forties in good health and CMV-seronegative.

V gene TRBV11-3 combines with J gene TRBJ2-3, with TRBD1 matching over 7 bases. The CDR3 loop spans 15 amino acids. CDR1 SGHNT and CDR2 YENEEA come from the germline V gene. J was trimmed by 1 base and V by 4 bases; bases with no gene match: 5. CDR3 amino acids: CASSSSGGGTDTQYF. The CDR3 coding sequence is TGTGCCAGCAGCTCCTCAGGGGGTGGCACAGATACGCAGTATTTT.

The chain recombines TRBV6-1 with TRBJ1-5, with a tentative D call TRBD1 (5 bases). Germline-derived CDR1 and CDR2 are MNHNS and SASEGT. This CDR3 has 14 amino acids. V was shortened by 4 bases and J by 0 bases, with 7 bases between the two germline ends. CDR3 in amino acids: CASSGQYSNQPQHF. The CDR3 bases are TGTGCCAGCAGTGGACAGTATAGCAATCAGCCCCAGCATTTT.

This clone has more than one count but fewer than ten. V and J are TRBV4-2 and TRBJ2-7; 10 bases match TRBD2. With V trimmed by 6 bases and J by 6 bases, 8 bases remained unmatched. The CDR3 consists of 14 residues. Germline values: CDR1 LGHNA, CDR2 YNFKEQ. CDR3 bases: TGTGCCAGCAGTTATCTAGCGGGAGCGGGCGAGCAGTACTTC. Translating it yields CASSYLAGAGEQYF.

This clone was seen a few times. V usage is TRBV28 and J usage is TRBJ2-7; D may be TRBD1 (6 bases). CDR1 and CDR2 (germline): MDHEN, SYDVKM. The CDR3 is 15 amino acids. V lost 6 bases and J lost 3, with 18 bases in between. The CDR3 DNA is TGTGCCAGCAGGGGCCGGGACACGAAGGGCTACGAGCAGTACTTC. This encodes CASRGRDTKGYEQYF.

The chain joins TRBV5-1 to TRBJ2-7; 8 bases match TRBD2. Germline CDR1 and CDR2: SGHRS and YFSETQ. The CDR3 extends over 16 amino acids. The V segment lost 4 bases and the J segment 2 bases; nucleotides outside the gene matches: 11. Here the CDR3 reads CASSLLSREGPYEQYF. CDR3 sequence (DNA): TGCGCCAGCAGCCTTTTATCACGGGAGGGCCCCTACGAGCAGTACTTC. Full variable domain (outside the CDR3, taken from reference TRBV5-1 and TRBJ2-7): KAGVTQTPRYLIKTRGQQVTLSCSPISGHRSVSWYQQTPGQGLQFLFEYFSETQRNKGNFPGRFSGRQFSNSRSEMNVSTLELGDSALYLCASSLLSREGPYEQYFGPGTRLTVT.

The chain uses TRBV11-2 and TRBJ2-1; 10 bases agree with TRBD1. Unmatched junction bases numbered 12, after V lost 5 bases and J lost 5 bases. The germline CDR1 and CDR2 sequences are SGHAT and FQNNGV. The CDR3 contains 17 residues. CDR3 sequence: CASSRYRDRGIHNEQFF. The CDR3 coding sequence is TGTGCCAGCAGCCGTTACCGGGACAGGGGTATTCACAATGAGCAGTTCTTC.

This clone was counted a single time. The rearrangement uses TRBV23-1 and TRBJ2-7, with a weak D call TRBD2 (7 bases). TRBV23-1 is reported as an ORF; its role is uncertain. Trimming removed 8 bases from V and 4 bases from J, with 15 bases in between. The CDR3 spans 13 residues. CDR3 bases: TGCGCCAGCCACGTAGGGGGGGTTTACGAGCAGTACTTC. Protein: CASHVGGVYEQYF.

The rearrangement links TRBV2 to TRBJ1-5; D unclear. The V gene lost 2 bases and the J gene lost 0 bases, with 11 bases spanning the gap. The CDR3 is made up of 16 amino acids. Germline V gives CDR1 SNHLY, CDR2 FYNNEI. CDR3 sequence (DNA): TGTGCCAGCAGTGAATCAAGACACAGTAGCAATCAGCCCCAGCATTTT. This gives the protein CASSESRHSSNQPQHF.

The chain recombines TRBV19 with TRBJ1-6; 8 nucleotides align to TRBD1. Looked up from germline, CDR1 is LNHDA and CDR2 is SQIVND (reference sequence). V lost 10 bases, J lost 7 bases, and 6 bases stayed unmatched. The CDR3 is 13 residues long. The CDR3 region is CATRTGWNSPLHF. CDR3 bases: TGTGCCACACGGACAGGGTGGAATTCACCCCTCCACTTT.